This is a list of T cell receptor beta chains from one sample in a study of blood T cells in healthy people across ages. Using its own MiXCR run on the 5' RACE reads, TCRdb lists one record per CDR3 protein. This sample has over a million distinct CDR3 sequences, with over 35% found just once. The sequenced material came from blood. These receptors were collected from a woman aged 55-75 years in good health. Both conserved end residues are part of each CDR3. D genes are given only for firm matches. For some rows the clone size is stated as once, few or many, or as a class when expanded; others skip it.

TRBV2	NA	NA	TRBJ2-2	TGTGCCAGCAGTTACACTAGAACGAACACCGGGGAGCTGTTTTTT	CASSYTRTNTGELFF
TRBV12-3/TRBV12-4	NA	few	TRBJ2-1	TGTGCCAGCAGTCCCCCGGGGCCCTCACAGGCGGGGTTCTTC	CASSPPGPSQAGFF
TRBV27	NA	once	TRBJ2-1	TGTACCAGCCAACCCCGGGAGAACTCCAGGACCCAGTTCTTC	CTSQPRENSRTQFF
TRBV6-2/TRBV6-3	TRBD2	NA	TRBJ2-6	TGTGCCAGCAGACTACGAGGACTAGCGGGAGGGCCGCCTGGGGCCAACGTCCTGACTTTC	CASRLRGLAGGPPGANVLTF
TRBV6-2/TRBV6-3	TRBD2	NA	TRBJ2-1	TGTGCCAGCAGTTCTAGTGGGACTCTAGCGGGAGTTCTATGGGAGCAGTTCTTC	CASSSSGTLAGVLWEQFF
TRBV7-6	NA	NA	TRBJ2-1	TGTGCCAGCAGCTTAGCCCCGACTAGTGGGCCGGACAATGAGCAGTTCTTC	CASSLAPTSGPDNEQFF
TRBV2	TRBD2	NA	TRBJ2-5	TGTGCCAGCAGGGGCCTGGGACTACGGGAGACCCAGTACTTC	CASRGLGLRETQYF
TRBV29-1	TRBD2	NA	TRBJ2-7	TGCAGCGTTTCGGCCCTGGGACTAGCGGGTTACGAGCAGTACTTC	CSVSALGLAGYEQYF
TRBV10-3	TRBD2	NA	TRBJ2-1	TGTGCCATCAGTGAGTCAGGGACTAAGAATGAGCAGTTCTTC	CAISESGTKNEQFF
TRBV29-1	TRBD1	NA	TRBJ1-1	TGCAGCGTTGAATCTCCCAGGACAGGGGGCACTGAAGCTTTCTTT	CSVESPRTGGTEAFF
TRBV3-1	NA	NA	TRBJ2-1	TGTGCCAGCAGCCAAGATCTAAGTCGGGAGCAGTTCTTC	CASSQDLSREQFF
TRBV20-1	NA	NA	TRBJ2-7	TGCAGTGCTCCACCGACAGCAGGTTCCTACGAGCAGTACTTC	CSAPPTAGSYEQYF
TRBV29-1	NA	NA	TRBJ2-5	TGCAGCGCTGTACAGGTAGAGACCCAGTACTTC	CSAVQVETQYF
TRBV29-1	NA	few	TRBJ1-2	TGCAGCGTTGAAGATCGGGACAAGAACTATGGCTACACCTTC	CSVEDRDKNYGYTF
TRBV20-1	TRBD2	NA	TRBJ2-7	TGCAGTGCTAGTGGACTAGCGGGAGGGGGCGAGCAGTACTTC	CSASGLAGGGEQYF
TRBV29-1	TRBD1	NA	TRBJ2-7	TGCAGCGTTGGGCTCTTAGCCGGGACAGGGGGCTCCGAGCAGTACTTC	CSVGLLAGTGGSEQYF
TRBV5-1	TRBD2	NA	TRBJ2-6	TGCGCCAGCAGCTTGTTTAGCGGGAGACTTTCTGGGGCCAACGTCCTGACTTTC	CASSLFSGRLSGANVLTF
TRBV5-5	TRBD1	NA	TRBJ2-6	TGTGCCAGCAGACCGGACAGGGGCGTTTCTGGGGCCAACGTCCTGACTTTC	CASRPDRGVSGANVLTF
TRBV9	TRBD1	NA	TRBJ2-7	TGTGCCAGCAGCGTAGCACAGGGGGGTAACAATGAGCAGTACTTC	CASSVAQGGNNEQYF
TRBV5-1	TRBD2	NA	TRBJ2-3	TGCGCCAGCAGCCGGTTGACTAGCGGGACCGCAGATACGCAGTATTTT	CASSRLTSGTADTQYF
TRBV5-1	TRBD2	few	TRBJ2-3	TGCGCCAGCAGCAGAGACCCTAGCGGGAGCACAGATACGCAGTATTTT	CASSRDPSGSTDTQYF
TRBV11-2	NA	NA	TRBJ2-6	TGTGCCAGCAGCTTAGCTCCATACAGGAGCTCTGGGGCCAACGTCCTGACTTTC	CASSLAPYRSSGANVLTF
TRBV12-3/TRBV12-4	NA	few	TRBJ2-5	TGTGCCAGCAGTTTACTAACAGGCCTACAAGAGACCCAGTACTTC	CASSLLTGLQETQYF
TRBV20-1	TRBD2	NA	TRBJ2-7	TGCAGTGCTAAACCGGGAGGCCCCGCCTACGAGCAGTACTTC	CSAKPGGPAYEQYF
TRBV20-1	TRBD2	NA	TRBJ2-1	TGCAGTGCTAGTGGCGGGAGGGCCATTGAGCAGTTCTTC	CSASGGRAIEQFF
TRBV6-1	NA	NA	TRBJ1-5	TGTGCCAGCAGTCAGTTAGGAGAGGGGAATCAGCCCCAGCATTTT	CASSQLGEGNQPQHF
TRBV28	TRBD1	once	TRBJ1-6	TGTGCCAGCAGTCCCGACAGGGGGCCGAATTCACCCCCCCACTTT	CASSPDRGPNSPPHF
TRBV7-9	NA	few	TRBJ2-1	TGTGCCAGCAGCTCTCCGCCCGGGAGTGAGCAGTTCTTC	CASSSPPGSEQFF
TRBV5-5	NA	few	TRBJ2-4	TGTGCCAGCAGCTGTTCGGCTCACAAGGCCCAGTACTTC	CASSCSAHKAQYF
TRBV5-1	NA	few	TRBJ2-1	TGCGCCAGCAGTTATAGACAGAACTACAATGAGCAGTTCTTC	CASSYRQNYNEQFF
TRBV5-1	NA	NA	TRBJ1-2	TGCGCCAGCAGTTTCGGGGACGGAACTTATGGCTACACCTTC	CASSFGDGTYGYTF